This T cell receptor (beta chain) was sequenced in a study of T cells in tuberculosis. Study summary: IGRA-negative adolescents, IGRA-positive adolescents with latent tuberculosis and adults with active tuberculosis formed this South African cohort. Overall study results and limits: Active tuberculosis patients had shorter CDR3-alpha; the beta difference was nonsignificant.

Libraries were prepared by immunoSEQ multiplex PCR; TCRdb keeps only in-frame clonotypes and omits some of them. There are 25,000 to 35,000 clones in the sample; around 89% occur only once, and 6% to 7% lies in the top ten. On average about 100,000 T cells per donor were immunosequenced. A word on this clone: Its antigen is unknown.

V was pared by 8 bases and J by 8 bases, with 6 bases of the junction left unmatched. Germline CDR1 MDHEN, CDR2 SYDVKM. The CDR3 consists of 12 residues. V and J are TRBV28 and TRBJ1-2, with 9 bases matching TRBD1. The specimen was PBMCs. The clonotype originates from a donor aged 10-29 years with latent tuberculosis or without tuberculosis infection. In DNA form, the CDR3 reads TGTGCCAGCTCGACAGGGGGAGGCGGCTACACCTTC. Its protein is CASSTGGGGYTF.